This T cell receptor beta chain was found in a study of identical twins. This clonotype showed up just a few times. A universal primer site was created by template switching, with the cDNA bearing unique molecular identifiers. One entry per CDR3 protein, called by TCRdb with MiXCR from the 5' RACE reads. The data contain about 720,000 distinct CDR3 sequences, roughly 8% of them singletons. The same data also went into a second study, on yellow fever vaccine responses in identical twins. That investigation notes: Twins reportedly mounted vaccine T cell responses that seemed partly convergent, partly personalized.

The sequence derives from a woman aged 18-29 years in good health. The specimen was PBMCs.

CDR3 DNA: TGTGCCAGCAGACCGAATCACAGGGGTCTTGGAGATACGCAGTATTTT. This encodes CASRPNHRGLGDTQYF. This chain joins TRBV6-1 and TRBJ2-3; 7 positions match TRBD1. The CDR3 covers 16 residues. CDR1 and CDR2 from the germline V gene are MNHNS and SASEGT. The J segment lost 5 bases and the V segment lost 6 bases, leaving 14 bases of the junction unmatched.